The 15 T cell receptor beta chains reported below all come from one sample, sequenced in a study of neurological immune-mediated disorders. TCRdb reanalysed the 5' RACE reads using MiXCR and keeps one entry per CDR3 protein. The sample records roughly 89,000 distinct CDR3 sequences, 2% to 3% being singletons. The sample was PBMCs. The receptors originated from a woman aged 25 to 45 with multiple sclerosis.

This clonotype was seen many times. The chain uses TRBV13 and TRBJ2-1; 10 bases are a match to TRBD2. Germline CDR1 PRHDT, CDR2 FYEKMQ (reference sequence). The length of the CDR3 is 16 residues. V was pared by 3 bases and J by 2 bases, with 4 bases of the junction left unmatched. In nucleotides, the CDR3 is TGTGCCAGCAGCTTTGGGGGACTAGCGACCTACAATGAGCAGTTCTTC. It is translated as CASSFGGLATYNEQFF. The whole variable domain, filled in from reference TRBV13 and TRBJ2-1, reads AAGVIQSPRHLIKEKRETATLKCYPIPRHDTVYWYQQGPGQDPQFLISFYEKMQSDKGSIPDRFSAQQFSDYHSELNMSSLELGDSALYFCASSFGGLATYNEQFFGPGTRLTVL.

Ten or more counts support this clonotype. The J gene is TRBJ2-2, the V gene TRBV4-2; tentatively, D is TRBD1 (5 bases). Trimming stripped 4 bases from V and 1 base from J, with 10 bases between. Germline CDR1 and CDR2: LGHNA and YNFKEQ. The CDR3 contains 15 residues. The CDR3 region has the DNA TGTGCCAGCAGCCGACAGCTAGAGAACACCGGGGAGCTGTTTTTT. Protein: CASSRQLENTGELFF.

This clonotype has ten or more counts. The chain has TRBV5-1 and TRBJ2-3; 7 bases fit TRBD1. The CDR3 is made up of 14 amino acids. Losses at the gene ends were 4 bases for V and 1 base for J; bases not matched to a gene: 3. Germline values: CDR1 SGHRS, CDR2 YFSETQ. The CDR3: CASSPTGGTDTQYF. The CDR3 DNA sequence: TGCGCCAGCAGCCCCACAGGGGGCACAGATACGCAGTATTTT.

This clonotype is a singleton in its sample. A much larger clone differs from this one at a single base, so this may be a read error. The V and J genes are TRBV29-1 and TRBJ2-1; D possibly corresponds to TRBD2 (5 bases). The CDR3 consists of 13 residues. CDR1 SQVTM and CDR2 ANQGSEA come from the germline V gene. CDR3 sequence (DNA): TGCATCACCCTGGCTCCCTCGGGAAATGAGCAGTTCTTC. It yields the protein CITLAPSGNEQFF.

This clonotype was picked up many times. The genes are TRBV7-9 and TRBJ2-1; the match to TRBD2 covers 9 bases. The J segment lost 2 bases and the V segment lost 3 bases, leaving 2 bases of the junction unmatched. CDR3 length: 15 amino acids. From germline, CDR1 is SEHNR and CDR2 FQNEAQ (reference sequence). The CDR3: CASSFSGSTYNEQFF. In DNA form, the CDR3 reads TGTGCCAGCAGCTTTAGCGGGAGTACCTACAATGAGCAGTTCTTC.

The table lists this clonotype with many counts. The chain couples TRBV20-1 to TRBJ2-7; the D is unclear. Per the germline V gene, CDR1 is DFQATT and CDR2 is SNEGSKA (reference sequence). V lost 2 bases and J 2 bases, leaving 7 bases between the germline ends. The length of the CDR3 is 12 residues. CDR3 residues: CSARLPPYEQYF. CDR3 bases: TGCAGTGCTAGACTACCTCCCTACGAGCAGTACTTC.

This clonotype was observed at least ten times. The chain carries TRBV20-1 and TRBJ2-2, with D perhaps being TRBD1 or TRBD2 (6 bases each). Trimming cost V 3 bases and J 9 bases, with 11 bases left between them. CDR3 length: 12 amino acids. CDR1 is DFQATT, CDR2 SNEGSKA, per germline (reference sequence). The CDR3 sequence is CSASRGARELFF. The CDR3 DNA follows: TGCAGTGCTAGTAGGGGGGCCCGGGAGCTGTTTTTT.

This clonotype came up many times. The V call is TRBV12-3 or TRBV12-4, the J call TRBJ1-5; D gene ambiguous. The ends were cut back, 3 bases at V and 2 bases at J, with 8 bases in the middle. This CDR3 is built from 14 residues. The CDR3 sequence: CASSFLEGNQPQHF. The CDR3 nucleotides read TGTGCCAGCAGTTTTCTCGAGGGCAATCAGCCCCAGCATTTT.

This clonotype was observed at least ten times. The CDR3 protein is CASSRVRGEQFF. CDR3 DNA: TGTGCCAGCAGTCGAGTGAGGGGAGAGCAGTTCTTC. This chain connects TRBV6-2 or TRBV6-3 to TRBJ2-1; D possibly matches TRBD1 or TRBD2 (5 bases each). Germline V gene lookup returns CDR1 MNHEY and CDR2 SVGEGT. The V and J ends lost 5 bases and 10 bases respectively, with 12 bases between them. The CDR3 is 12 amino acids.

This clonotype was found many times. This chain uses TRBV28 with TRBJ2-1; 7 nucleotides agree with TRBD2. The length of the CDR3 is 13 residues. The J segment lost 10 bases and the V segment lost 5 bases, leaving 8 bases of the junction unmatched. The germline V gene encodes CDR1 MDHEN and CDR2 SYDVKM. As DNA, the CDR3 is TGTGCCAGCAGTAGACTCGGGGGGTGGGAGCAGTTCTTC. This gives the protein CASSRLGGWEQFF. Full variable domain (outside the CDR3, taken from reference TRBV28 and TRBJ2-1): DVKVTQSSRYLVKRTGEKVFLECVQDMDHENMFWYRQDPGLGLRLIYFSYDVKMKEKGDIPEGYSVSREKKERFSLILESASTNQTSMYLCASSRLGGWEQFFGPGTRLTVL.

This clonotype was picked up many times. This rearrangement joins TRBV2 to TRBJ2-3, with TRBD2 matching over 8 bases. The V and J ends lost 10 bases and 4 bases, in that order; junction bases with no gene match: 10. Germline loops: CDR1 SNHLY, CDR2 FYNNEI. This CDR3 has 14 amino acids. The DNA for the CDR3 is TGTGCCACAAAGACTAGCGTGTTTGCAGATACGCAGTATTTT. It is translated as CATKTSVFADTQYF.

In its sample, this clonotype was seen many times. The chain recombines TRBV24-1 with TRBJ2-1; D is ambiguous. This CDR3 is built from 14 residues. Trimming cost V 3 bases and J 2 bases, with 7 bases left between them. CDR1 and CDR2 (germline): KGHDR, SFDVKD. The CDR3: CATSDAGPYNEQFF. In DNA, the CDR3 is TGTGCCACCAGTGATGCCGGGCCCTACAATGAGCAGTTCTTC.

At least ten counts were recorded for this clonotype. The chain couples TRBV5-1 to TRBJ1-2; no firm D call. This CDR3 has 14 amino acids. V lost 0 bases and J 8 bases, leaving 14 bases between the germline ends. The V gene's germline CDR1 is SGHRS and CDR2 YFSETQ. The CDR3 region has the DNA TGCGCCAGCAGCTTGGGCGGGGATCTTTCCGGCTACACCTTC. Translated, it gives CASSLGGDLSGYTF.

The chain recombines TRBV24-1 with TRBJ2-7; D remains ambiguous. Germline assignment: CDR1 KGHDR and CDR2 SFDVKD. The CDR3 is 14 residues long. With 12 bases removed from V and 2 bases from J, the gap between germline ends came to 19 bases. As DNA, the CDR3 is TGTGCCCCCATGGCTTTAAGGAATCCCTACGAGCAGTACTTC. Translating gives CAPMALRNPYEQYF.

Ten or more counts support this clonotype. The chain has TRBV9 and TRBJ2-1; no definite D call. The CDR3 totals 15 residues. CDR1 is SGDLS, CDR2 YYNGEE, per germline. The V end was cut by 0 bases, the J end by 5 bases, with 12 bases between. CDR3 bases: TGTGCCAGCAGCGTAGATGGGGAAACGGACAATGAGCAGTTCTTC. Translating it yields CASSVDGETDNEQFF.